The 29 T cell receptor beta chains given below trace back to one sample, sequenced in a study of Tregs in tolerant kidney transplant recipients. Sequenced by immunoSEQ multiplex PCR; TCRdb stores in-frame clones only, minus some. The data show roughly 46,000 clones, roughly 89% seen once. Sequencing used Tregs from blood. The receptors were gathered from a human donor in good health.

The chain is built from TRBV6-1 and TRBJ2-5, with TRBD2 matching 13 bases. Losses at the gene ends were 6 bases for V and 5 bases for J; bases not matched to a gene: 15. The CDR3 is made up of 18 amino acids. Germline-derived CDR1 and CDR2 are MNHNS and SASEGT. This CDR3 reads CASSEPGLAGDLHETQYF. CDR3 nucleotides: TGTGCCAGCAGCGAACCTGGACTAGCGGGGGACCTGCACGAGACCCAGTACTTC.

The rearrangement uses TRBV5-1 and TRBJ2-5; 7 bases are a match to TRBD2. The germline V gene encodes CDR1 SGHRS and CDR2 YFSETQ. V lost 4 bases to trimming and J lost 7 bases; unmatched junction nucleotides: 10. The CDR3 is 14 residues long. DNA for the CDR3: TGCGCCAGCAGCCTAGGACTAGGGTGGGCGACCCAGTACTTC. Translating it yields CASSLGLGWATQYF.

The chain joins TRBV5-5 to TRBJ1-4, with D hard to call. This CDR3 has 14 residues. The V end lost 1 base, the J end lost 4 bases, and 8 bases lay between the germline ends. Looked up from germline, CDR1 is SGHKS and CDR2 is YYEKEE (reference sequence). CDR3 in amino acids: CASSLTRRNEKLFF. The CDR3 DNA reads as TGTGCCAGCAGCTTGACAAGGCGTAATGAAAAACTGTTTTTT.

The rearrangement joins TRBV7-2 to TRBJ1-5, with D unresolved. Germline V gives CDR1 SGHTA, CDR2 FQGNSA. Between the trimmed V and J ends, which lost 4 bases and 4 bases, there was a span of 8 bases. The CDR3 runs to 13 residues. CDR3 loop: CASSSQRNQPQHF. The CDR3 DNA follows: TGTGCCAGCAGCTCACAGAGAAATCAGCCCCAGCATTTT. The whole variable domain, filled in from reference TRBV7-2 and TRBJ1-5, reads GAGVSQSPSNKVTEKGKDVELRCDPISGHTALYWYRQSLGQGLEFLIYFQGNSAPDKSGLPSDRFSAERTGGSVSTLTIQRTQQEDSAVYLCASSSQRNQPQHFGDGTRLSIL.

The V and J genes are TRBV10-1 and TRBJ2-5; maybe TRBD1 (6 bases). Germline V gene data show CDR1 as WNHNN and CDR2 as SYGVQD (reference sequence). V was cut by 8 bases and J by 5 bases, with 21 bases left in between. This CDR3 comprises 15 residues. This CDR3 is CASPGQGLRIETQYF. The CDR3 region has the DNA TGCGCCAGCCCGGGCCAGGGGTTGAGGATCGAGACCCAGTACTTC.

The V call is TRBV4-1, the J call TRBJ2-2; either TRBD1 or TRBD2 may fit D (6 bases each). The CDR3 sequence is 16 residues long. Trimming left V 2 bases short and J 5 bases short, with 15 bases between. Germline CDR1 reads MGHRA; CDR2 reads YSYEKL. The CDR3 DNA reads as TGCGCCAGCAGCCAATCGAGGGGGGCTTGGACCGGGGAGCTGTTTTTT. Its translation: CASSQSRGAWTGELFF.

V is TRBV5-1 and J is TRBJ2-3; TRBD1 is a possible D gene (7 bases). The CDR3 is 13 residues long. Between the trimmed V and J ends, which lost 5 bases and 4 bases, there was a span of 11 bases. From germline, CDR1 is SGHRS and CDR2 YFSETQ. The CDR3 protein is CASRGGTADTQYF. The CDR3 DNA sequence: TGCGCCAGCAGAGGGGGGACAGCAGATACGCAGTATTTT.

The chain recombines TRBV19 with TRBJ2-7; 7 bases line up with TRBD2. CDR3 length equals 16 residues. Per germline, CDR1 LNHDA and CDR2 SQIVND (reference sequence). V lost 3 bases to trimming and J lost 2 bases; unmatched junction nucleotides: 10. The CDR3 DNA follows: TGTGCCAGTAGTATGGGGATAGCGGGTATTCCCTACGAGCAGTACTTC. The encoded protein is CASSMGIAGIPYEQYF. Together with reference TRBV19 and TRBJ2-7, the CDR3 gives the full variable domain: DGGITQSPKYLFRKEGQNVTLSCEQNLNHDAMYWYRQDPGQGLRLIYYSQIVNDFQKGDIAEGYSVSREKKESFPLTVTSAQKNPTAFYLCASSMGIAGIPYEQYFGPGTRLTVT.

The CDR3 bases are TGTGCCAGCAGTTACGGGCGGCCCGGGGAGCTGTTTTTT. Translating it yields CASSYGRPGELFF. V usage is TRBV6-5 and J usage is TRBJ2-2; D is ambiguous. From germline, CDR1 is MNHEY and CDR2 SVGAGI. This CDR3 has 13 residues. The V end lost 2 bases, the J end lost 6 bases, and 7 bases lay between the germline ends.

The V gene is TRBV5-1, the J gene TRBJ1-4, with D unclear. The CDR3 covers 15 residues. V was cut by 4 bases and J by 5 bases, with 15 bases left in between. Germline V gene lookup returns CDR1 SGHRS and CDR2 YFSETQ. The CDR3 loop is CASSKTHNQNEKLFF. The CDR3 coding sequence is TGCGCCAGCAGCAAGACACATAACCAAAATGAAAAACTGTTTTTT.

The genes are TRBV11-3 and TRBJ2-7; 11 bases map to TRBD1. This CDR3 is built from 15 residues. With 3 bases clipped from V and 4 bases from J, the junction kept 5 bases outside the gene matches. Germline CDR1 SGHNT, CDR2 YENEEA. This CDR3 is CASSFMGTGGYEQYF. The CDR3 region has the DNA TGTGCCAGCAGCTTTATGGGGACAGGGGGTTACGAGCAGTACTTC.

The V and J genes are TRBV15 and TRBJ1-5; the D is unclear. The V gene's germline CDR1 is LNHNV and CDR2 YYDKDF (reference sequence). Trimming left V 1 base short and J 1 base short, with 5 bases between. This CDR3 has 14 residues. In nucleotides, the CDR3 is TGTGCCACCAGCAGAGCCAAGAGCAATCAGCCCCAGCATTTT. Protein: CATSRAKSNQPQHF. The full variable domain, rest sourced from reference TRBV15 and TRBJ1-5, is DAMVIQNPRYQVTQFGKPVTLSCSQTLNHNVMYWYQQKSSQAPKLLFHYYDKDFNNEADTPDNFQSRRPNTSFCFLDIRSPGLGDTAMYLCATSRAKSNQPQHFGDGTRLSIL.

The chain employs TRBV10-2 and TRBJ2-3; D remains unclear. Germline V gene sequence: CDR1 WSHSY, CDR2 SAAADI. V lost 8 bases and J lost 3, with 9 bases in between. The CDR3 extends over 12 amino acids. The CDR3 DNA reads TGCGCCAGCTCGACCCCGACAGATACGCAGTATTTT. This gives the protein CASSTPTDTQYF.

The rearrangement joins TRBV6-1 to TRBJ1-2; D not resolved. Germline V gene sequence: CDR1 MNHNS, CDR2 SASEGT. Trimming left V 2 bases short and J 8 bases short, with 12 bases between. CDR3 length: 13 amino acids. The chain's CDR3 is CASSEWGVGGYTF. The CDR3 DNA reads as TGTGCCAGCAGTGAATGGGGTGTAGGGGGCTACACCTTC.

This rearrangement joins TRBV5-1 to TRBJ2-5; 8 nucleotides line up with TRBD2. The ends lost 0 bases at V and 6 bases at J; junction bases unmatched: 7. Per the germline V gene, CDR1 is SGHRS and CDR2 is YFSETQ. The CDR3 runs to 15 residues. The CDR3 sequence: CASSLVVAGGQTQYF. CDR3 in DNA: TGCGCCAGCAGCTTGGTGGTCGCGGGGGGCCAGACCCAGTACTTC.

The chain employs TRBV5-4 and TRBJ2-1; TRBD2 matches at 14 bases. With 4 bases clipped from V and 7 bases from J, the junction kept 4 bases outside the gene matches. In germline, CDR1 is SGHNT, CDR2 YYREEE (reference sequence). There are 15 residues in the CDR3. The CDR3 region is CASSRGTSGSNEQFF. CDR3 nucleotide sequence: TGTGCCAGCAGCCGAGGGACTAGCGGGAGTAATGAGCAGTTCTTC.

The chain links TRBV10-3 to TRBJ2-6; D might be TRBD1 (5 bases). The V end was cut by 8 bases, the J end by 0 bases, with 14 bases between. CDR3 length: 16 residues. In germline, CDR1 is ENHRY, CDR2 SYGVKD. CDR3 in DNA: TGTGCCATCGGGTCAGACAGCCTCTCTGGGGCCAACGTCCTGACTTTC. It is translated as CAIGSDSLSGANVLTF.

This chain joins TRBV6-1 and TRBJ2-7, with D maybe TRBD1 (6 bases). Per germline, CDR1 MNHNS and CDR2 SASEGT. CDR3 length equals 14 residues. Trimming stripped 4 bases from V and 3 bases from J, with 13 bases between. DNA for the CDR3: TGTGCCAGCAGTGTTTCAGGGGCCGACTACGAGCAGTACTTC. Protein sequence: CASSVSGADYEQYF.

The DNA of the CDR3 is TGCGCCAGCAGCTTGGAACAGACCCAGTACTTC. This encodes CASSLEQTQYF. The rearrangement joins TRBV5-1 to TRBJ2-5, with D unresolved. This CDR3 spans 11 amino acids. Trimming shortened V by 0 bases and J by 6 bases, and 3 bases separated the two germline ends. Germline V gene lookup returns CDR1 SGHRS and CDR2 YFSETQ. The full variable domain, rest sourced from reference TRBV5-1 and TRBJ2-5, is KAGVTQTPRYLIKTRGQQVTLSCSPISGHRSVSWYQQTPGQGLQFLFEYFSETQRNKGNFPGRFSGRQFSNSRSEMNVSTLELGDSALYLCASSLEQTQYFGPGTRLLVL.

V gene TRBV19 combines with J gene TRBJ1-2, with D perhaps matching TRBD1 (6 bases). The CDR3 totals 16 residues. From germline, CDR1 is LNHDA and CDR2 SQIVND (reference sequence). The ends were cut back, 1 base at V and 0 bases at J, with 12 bases in the middle. CDR3 residues: CASSIVGQPSNYGYTF. The CDR3 DNA follows: TGTGCCAGTAGTATAGTAGGACAGCCCTCTAACTATGGCTACACCTTC.

This clone turned up a few times. The rearrangement joins TRBV7-8 to TRBJ2-1; the match to TRBD1 covers 9 bases. Per germline, CDR1 SGHVS and CDR2 FQNEAQ. The J segment lost 10 bases and the V segment lost 3 bases, leaving 7 bases of the junction unmatched. This CDR3 has 14 residues. The CDR3 coding sequence is TGTGCCAGCAGCTTGTACAGGGGGCAAGGAGAGCAGTTCTTC. Its translation: CASSLYRGQGEQFF.

The chain couples TRBV4-1 to TRBJ2-1; D is perhaps TRBD2 (5 bases). Germline V gene data show CDR1 as MGHRA and CDR2 as YSYEKL. The CDR3 sequence is 17 residues long. The V end was cut by 4 bases, the J end by 4 bases, with 20 bases between. CDR3 in amino acids: CASSLSTTSGYYNEQFF. The CDR3 nucleotides read TGCGCCAGCAGCCTCTCGACTACTTCAGGATATTACAATGAGCAGTTCTTC.

J is TRBJ2-4 and V is TRBV7-9, with D uncertain. Germline V gives CDR1 SEHNR, CDR2 FQNEAQ (reference sequence). V shed 1 base and J shed 2 bases, with 12 bases lying between them. CDR3 length: 16 residues. CDR3 protein: CASSLVNYFSKNIQYF. CDR3 DNA sequence: TGTGCCAGCAGCTTAGTTAACTATTTTTCCAAAAACATTCAGTACTTC.

CDR3 amino acids: CASSPGGASYNEQFF. DNA of the CDR3: TGTGCCAGCAGTCCGGGCGGGGCTTCCTACAATGAGCAGTTCTTC. The chain uses TRBV6-6 and TRBJ2-1, with TRBD2 as a possible D gene (6 bases). The CDR3 totals 15 residues. V was cut by 5 bases and J by 1 base, with 12 bases left in between. In germline, CDR1 is MNHNY, CDR2 SVGAGI (reference sequence).

The chain employs TRBV20-1 and TRBJ1-2; weak D call: TRBD1 (6 bases). The CDR3 length is 11 residues. Germline CDR1 DFQATT, CDR2 SNEGSKA (reference sequence). V dropped 4 bases and J dropped 8 bases, with 11 bases sitting between them. CDR3 coding DNA: TGCAGTGCTATCAGGGGTTGGGGCTACACCTTC. It is translated as CSAIRGWGYTF.

The CDR3 DNA reads TGCAGCGTCGAGGGCACAGGGATACATGAGCAGTTCTTC. Translation gives CSVEGTGIHEQFF. The chain employs TRBV29-1 and TRBJ2-1; maybe TRBD1 (6 bases). Germline CDR1 SQVTM, CDR2 ANQGSEA. The CDR3 covers 13 residues. V lost 6 bases, J lost 8 bases, and 17 bases lay in between.

Remarks on this clone: The junction departs from germline at one end; a sequencing error may be responsible. The J gene is TRBJ1-1, the V gene TRBV18; 9 nucleotides line up with TRBD1. Germline loops: CDR1 KGHSH, CDR2 LQKENI. There are 13 residues in the CDR3. This CDR3 reads CASSPSTDRGIIF. The CDR3, as DNA: TGTGCCAGCTCACCATCAACGGACAGGGGAATTATCTTT.

The chain carries TRBV9 and TRBJ2-7; 7 positions match TRBD2. The CDR3 runs 14 residues. V dropped 0 bases and J dropped 5; count of bases not matched to a gene: 5. Germline loops: CDR1 SGDLS, CDR2 YYNGEE. CDR3 loop: CASSVVSGNNEQYF. CDR3 nucleotides: TGTGCCAGCAGCGTAGTAAGCGGGAACAACGAGCAGTACTTC.

This clone was recorded only once. The rearrangement links TRBV6-1 to TRBJ2-5; a weak D match, TRBD2 (5 bases). This CDR3 is built from 15 residues. Germline V gene sequence: CDR1 MNHNS, CDR2 SASEGT. The V end was cut by 5 bases, the J end by 5 bases, with 18 bases between. CDR3 bases: TGTGCCAGCAGTCAAAGGACCCGGGGATGGGAGACCCAGTACTTC. Its translation: CASSQRTRGWETQYF.